The rows below give T cell receptor beta chains drawn from one sample of a study of OX40 agonist ivuxolimab in advanced cancers. Profiled with immunoSEQ multiplex PCR; TCRdb holds only in-frame clones, not every one. Of tens of thousands of clones in the sample, 65% to 85% were seen once. The input for sequencing was CD4+ or CD8+ T cells sorted from blood, taken in a trial of the OX40 agonist ivuxolimab. The receptor set was obtained from an adult with an advanced solid tumor such as melanoma, head and neck, liver or kidney cancer. Each CDR3 is given with its conserved first and last residue. Fields, in order: clone size, J gene, D gene, V gene, CDR3 protein, CDR3 DNA. D genes are given only for firm matches. Clone size appears in some rows only: once, few, many, or a class for an expanded clone.

- TRBJ2-5 - TRBV5-1 CASSLELPGVETQYF TGCGCCAGCAGCTTGGAATTGCCAGGGGTAGAGACCCAGTACTTC
- TRBJ1-6 TRBD1 TRBV4-1 CASSRLGGDNSPLHF TGCGCCAGCAGCCGCCTAGGGGGCGATAATTCACCCCTCCACTTT
- TRBJ1-3 TRBD1 TRBV6-1 CASSAYRGNSGNTIYF TGTGCCAGCAGTGCCTACAGGGGAAACTCGGGAAACACCATATATTTT
once TRBJ1-5 - TRBV7-9 CASIQGLGGTQHF TGTGCCAGCATACAGGGACTCGGTGGGACCCAGCATTTT
once TRBJ2-5 TRBD2 TRBV6-1 CASSEDGTSGAETQYF TGTGCCAGCAGTGAAGATGGGACTAGCGGGGCGGAGACCCAGTACTTC
- TRBJ2-7 - TRBV6-5 CASSYGPDPYEQYF TGTGCCAGCAGTTACGGACCGGATCCCTACGAGCAGTACTTC
- TRBJ2-7 TRBD2 TRBV5-1 CASSLAGGGAYVDF TGCGCCAGCAGCTTGGCCGGCGGGGGGGCGTATGTTGACTTC
- TRBJ2-3 - TRBV6-1 CASSGDWGTDTQYF TGTGCCAGCAGTGGAGACTGGGGCACAGATACGCAGTATTTT
- TRBJ1-1 - TRBV4-1 CASSPPSGTHTEAFF TGCGCCAGCAGCCCCCCCTCGGGTACTCACACTGAAGCTTTCTTT
- TRBJ2-7 - TRBV19 CASSTQGGPAYEQYF TGTGCCAGTAGTACCCAGGGAGGACCCGCCTACGAGCAGTACTTC
- TRBJ2-2 - TRBV19 CASRNRDIGRELFF TGTGCCAGTAGGAACCGGGACATTGGAAGGGAGCTGTTTTTT
- TRBJ1-5 - TRBV9 CASSLSMGPNQPQHF TGTGCCAGCAGCCTCTCTATGGGACCCAATCAGCCCCAGCATTTT
- TRBJ1-6 TRBD1 TRBV5-3 CARSPPGTVVNSPLHF TGTGCCAGAAGCCCACCCGGGACAGTAGTTAATTCACCCCTCCACTTT
- TRBJ1-1 - TRBV11-2 CASSLGGTGNTEAFF TGTGCCAGCAGCTTAGGGGGAACAGGGAACACTGAAGCTTTCTTT
- TRBJ2-3 - TRBV27 CASSPKRVLRDTQYF TGTGCCAGCAGTCCGAAACGGGTCCTGAGGGATACGCAGTATTTT
once TRBJ2-7 TRBD2 TRBV6-6 CASSYGTSGDEQYF TGTGCCAGCAGTTACGGGACTAGCGGCGACGAGCAGTACTTC
- TRBJ1-2 TRBD1 TRBV29-1 CSVTSQGASYGYTF TGCAGCGTTACTAGCCAGGGGGCCTCTTATGGCTACACCTTC
- TRBJ1-5 - TRBV7-2 CASSLALNDQPQHF TGTGCCAGCAGCTTAGCCCTAAATGATCAGCCCCAGCATTTT
- TRBJ1-6 - TRBV6-5 CASSRSGLNSPLHF TGTGCCAGTAGCAGATCAGGTCTGAATTCACCCCTCCACTTT
few TRBJ2-7 TRBD1 TRBV5-6 CASSRTGTQALSYEQYF TGTGCCAGCAGCCGGACAGGGACCCAGGCCCTATCCTACGAGCAGTACTTC
few TRBJ2-3 - TRBV29-1 CSVWGGSQTDTQYF TGCAGCGTGTGGGGAGGCTCCCAGACAGATACGCAGTATTTT
- TRBJ2-2 - TRBV29-1 CSVLRDGSAGELFF TGCAGCGTTCTTCGGGATGGTAGCGCCGGGGAGCTGTTTTTT
- TRBJ1-6 - TRBV7-2 CASSQGHYSPLHF TGTGCCAGCAGCCAGGGACATTATTCACCCCTCCACTTT
- TRBJ2-7 - TRBV7-8 CASSRFIDRAYEQYF TGTGCCAGCAGCCGTTTTATCGACAGAGCCTACGAGCAGTACTTC
few TRBJ2-3 - TRBV2 CASRAGGVIDTQYF TGTGCCAGCAGGGCCGGGGGCGTGATAGATACGCAGTATTTT
many TRBJ1-5 - TRBV19 CASSIARLNQPQHF TGTGCCAGTAGTATAGCGCGGTTAAATCAGCCCCAGCATTTT
- TRBJ2-5 - TRBV6-1 CASSQGEGGRETQYF TGTGCCAGCAGCCAAGGGGAGGGGGGGCGAGAGACCCAGTACTTC
once TRBJ2-2 TRBD1 TRBV28 CASQGAGTGELFF TGTGCCAGTCAGGGGGCGGGCACCGGGGAGCTGTTTTTT
- TRBJ1-5 - TRBV6-1 CASKLTSNQPQHF TGTGCCAGCAAACTAACTTCAAATCAGCCCCAGCATTTT
- TRBJ2-7 - TRBV7-8 CASSLGGRALYEQYF TGTGCCAGCAGCTTAGGTGGCAGGGCCCTCTACGAGCAGTACTTC
- TRBJ2-2 - TRBV2 CASKKGSNTGELFF TGTGCCAGCAAGAAGGGGTCGAACACCGGGGAGCTGTTTTTT
- TRBJ1-2 TRBD1 TRBV9 CASSVTGVDRLGNGYTF TGTGCCAGCAGCGTTACAGGGGTGGATCGGTTAGGGAATGGCTACACCTTC
- TRBJ2-1 - TRBV5-4 CASSLVPENEQFF TGTGCCAGCAGCTTGGTGCCCGAAAATGAGCAGTTCTTC
- TRBJ1-2 - TRBV5-4 CASRDNPSGTYGYTF TGTGCCAGCAGGGATAATCCCAGTGGAACCTATGGCTACACCTTC
- TRBJ2-6 - TRBV7-9 CASSSGEGVGGANVLTF TGTGCCAGCAGCTCCGGAGAGGGGGTAGGTGGGGCCAACGTCCTGACTTTC
- TRBJ2-1 - TRBV11-2 CASSLMDEQFF TGTGCCAGCAGCTTAATGGATGAGCAGTTCTTC
- TRBJ1-6 TRBD1 TRBV30 CAWSNTRTGHNSPLHF TGTGCCTGGAGTAACACAAGGACAGGGCATAATTCACCCCTCCACTTT
- TRBJ2-1 TRBD2 TRBV4-2 CASRAGDAYNEQFF TGTGCCAGCAGGGCGGGGGACGCCTACAATGAGCAGTTCTTC
- TRBJ2-7 TRBD1 TRBV7-2 CASSPRDRVPSYEQYF TGTGCCAGCAGCCCTCGAGACAGGGTCCCATCCTACGAGCAGTACTTC
once TRBJ1-5 - TRBV19 CASSRFRGESNQPQHF TGTGCCAGTAGTAGATTTCGGGGTGAAAGCAATCAGCCCCAGCATTTT
- TRBJ2-4 - TRBV1 CTSRNPQAGEDLAKNIQYF TGCACCAGCAGGAACCCCCAAGCAGGGGAAGATCTAGCCAAAAACATTCAGTACTTC
few TRBJ2-1 TRBD1 TRBV5-1 CASSLGQGDEQFF TGCGCCAGCAGCTTGGGGCAGGGGGATGAGCAGTTCTTC
- TRBJ2-7 TRBD1 TRBV14 CASSQDPHRPRGQGIYEQYF TGTGCCAGCAGCCAAGATCCTCACAGACCCCGGGGACAGGGGATCTACGAGCAGTACTTC
- TRBJ2-1 - TRBV19 CASSIHRVSGEQFF TGTGCCAGTAGTATTCACCGGGTGAGCGGCGAGCAGTTCTTC
- TRBJ1-1 - TRBV19 CASSIELGQAFF TGTGCCAGTAGTATTGAACTAGGACAAGCTTTCTTT
- TRBJ2-5 - TRBV27 CASRGEVKETQYF TGTGCCAGCCGTGGGGAGGTCAAAGAGACCCAGTACTTC
- TRBJ2-7 - TRBV9 CASSAYAGQSYEQYF TGTGCCAGCAGCGCCTACGCGGGACAGTCCTACGAGCAGTACTTC
- TRBJ1-5 TRBD1 TRBV7-2 CASSADRGNQPQHF TGTGCCAGCAGCGCAGACAGGGGCAATCAGCCCCAGCATTTT
once TRBJ2-2 TRBD2 TRBV11-2 CASSLSSGGRNTGELFF TGTGCCAGCAGCTTAAGTTCGGGCGGGAGGAACACCGGGGAGCTGTTTTTT